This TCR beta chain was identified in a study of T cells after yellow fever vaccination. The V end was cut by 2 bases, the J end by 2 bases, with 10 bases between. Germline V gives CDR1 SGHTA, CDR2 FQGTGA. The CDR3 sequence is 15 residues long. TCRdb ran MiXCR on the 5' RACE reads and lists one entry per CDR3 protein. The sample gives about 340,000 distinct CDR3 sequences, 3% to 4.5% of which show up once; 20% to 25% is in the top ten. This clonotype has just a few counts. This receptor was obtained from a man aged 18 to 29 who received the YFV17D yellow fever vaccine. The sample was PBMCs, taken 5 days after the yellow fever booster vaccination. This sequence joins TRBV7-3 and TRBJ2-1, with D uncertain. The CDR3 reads CASSLRGDPYNEQFF. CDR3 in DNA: TGTGCCAGCAGCTTACGCGGCGACCCCTACAATGAGCAGTTCTTC.